This T cell receptor (beta chain) was documented in a study of blood T cells in healthy people across ages. Trimming cost V 5 bases and J 1 base, with 14 bases left between them. CDR1 and CDR2 from the germline V gene are SGHVS and FNYEAQ. The CDR3 is 15 residues long. Alongside a J-beta primer mix, a sample-barcoded 5' primer served in a second PCR lasting about 6 to 11 cycles. One entry per CDR3 protein results from TCRdb running MiXCR on the 5' RACE reads. The sample consists of about 1,400,000 distinct CDR3 sequences, approximately 63% of them appearing once. The chain recombines TRBV7-6 with TRBJ1-1, with D perhaps TRBD1 (6 bases). The sequence derives from a man between 18 and 29 years old in good health. Source material: blood. The CDR3 protein is CASSQRGGENTEAFF. CDR3 in DNA: TGTGCCAGCAGCCAAAGGGGGGGAGAGAACACTGAAGCTTTCTTT.